One sample yielded the 25 T cell receptor beta chains listed below, sequenced in a study of identical twins. Each CDR3 protein is one row after TCRdb ran MiXCR on the 5' RACE reads. The sample yields about 790,000 distinct CDR3 sequences, roughly 18% seen once. The sample also formed part of further work on T cells expressing NK-cell markers.

The specimen was PBMCs. The receptor source for this set is a woman between 18 and 29 years old in good health.

This clonotype has more than one count but fewer than ten. The chain uses TRBV10-3 and TRBJ2-2; the match to TRBD1 covers 7 bases. The J segment lost 6 bases and the V segment lost 8 bases, leaving 18 bases of the junction unmatched. The CDR3 has 17 amino acids. The V gene's germline CDR1 is ENHRY and CDR2 SYGVKD. CDR3 sequence reads: CAIDGQVEFVIPGELFF. The CDR3 DNA follows: TGTGCCATCGACGGACAGGTCGAGTTCGTTATACCCGGGGAGCTGTTTTTT.

This chain links TRBV12-3 or TRBV12-4 with TRBJ2-1; TRBD2 matches 8 bases. V shed 6 bases, J shed 0 bases, and the junction held 7 bases outside the gene matches. The CDR3 is made up of 16 amino acids. This CDR3 is CASSPQRELSYNEQFF. In DNA, the CDR3 is TGTGCCAGCAGCCCGCAGCGGGAGCTCTCCTACAATGAGCAGTTCTTC.

This clonotype occurred a few times. The V call is TRBV28, the J call TRBJ2-1; no clear D gene. Germline assignment: CDR1 MDHEN and CDR2 SYDVKM. CDR3 length equals 12 residues. Deletions cut 5 bases from V and 10 bases from J, with 12 bases between. This CDR3 is CASSRSRREQFF. The CDR3 DNA reads TGTGCCAGCAGTAGGAGCCGGCGAGAGCAGTTCTTC.

This clonotype was seen a handful of times. The chain links TRBV10-3 to TRBJ2-2; D may be TRBD1 or TRBD2 (5 bases each). With 5 bases removed from V and 2 bases from J, the gap between germline ends came to 12 bases. From germline, CDR1 is ENHRY and CDR2 SYGVKD. The CDR3 loop spans 15 amino acids. The CDR3 nucleotides are TGTGCCATCAGTACCGGGACGGTAAACACCGGGGAGCTGTTTTTT. As protein: CAISTGTVNTGELFF.

This rearrangement joins TRBV12-3 or TRBV12-4 to TRBJ2-3; D may be TRBD2 (6 bases). The length of the CDR3 is 14 residues. Trimming cost V 2 bases and J 6 bases, with 12 bases left between them. The CDR3 DNA sequence: TGTGCCAGCAGTTTAACTGGTCGGGAGGATACGCAGTATTTT. This gives the protein CASSLTGREDTQYF.

This sequence joins TRBV6-2 or TRBV6-3 and TRBJ1-5; D unclear. This CDR3 has 12 amino acids. V was shortened by 0 bases and J by 5 bases, with 2 bases between the two germline ends. Germline V CDR1 and CDR2: MNHEY, SVGEGT. The CDR3 region is CASSYSYQPQHF. CDR3 DNA sequence: TGTGCCAGCAGTTACTCTTATCAGCCCCAGCATTTT.

A few counts support this clonotype. V and J are TRBV6-1 and TRBJ2-5; unclear D gene. The CDR3 sequence is 14 residues long. The V and J ends lost 4 bases and 5 bases respectively, with 14 bases between them. Per the germline V gene, CDR1 is MNHNS and CDR2 is SASEGT. DNA of the CDR3: TGTGCCAGCAGTGGAGGACCCACGGTGGAGACCCAGTACTTC. Residues: CASSGGPTVETQYF.

Only a few counts were recorded for this clonotype. The chain recombines TRBV20-1 with TRBJ2-6; D unresolved. Germline CDR1 is DFQATT and CDR2 is SNEGSKA (reference sequence). This CDR3 has 15 residues. V was trimmed by 0 bases and J by 9 bases, leaving 15 bases between them. The CDR3 here is CSARDRSGLYNVLTF. The CDR3 DNA reads as TGCAGTGCTAGAGACCGCTCGGGCCTCTACAACGTCCTGACTTTC.

This clonotype was observed a handful of times. The gene calls are TRBV5-6 and TRBJ2-4; D perhaps matches TRBD2 (5 bases). This CDR3 is 15 amino acids long. Germline V gene data show CDR1 as SGHDT and CDR2 as YYEEEE. V shed 4 bases and J shed 7 bases, with 18 bases lying between them. The CDR3 region has the DNA TGTGCCAGCAGCCCACAAGGGCTTCGAGGGAACATTCAGTACTTC. It codes for CASSPQGLRGNIQYF.

This clonotype was recorded a few times. This rearrangement joins TRBV20-1 to TRBJ2-1; D is uncertain. From germline, CDR1 is DFQATT and CDR2 SNEGSKA (reference sequence). The CDR3 has 15 residues. Trimming took 5 bases from V and 0 from J, leaving 14 bases between them. The CDR3 reads CSAGRRRSSYNEQFF. The CDR3 bases are TGCAGTGCTGGTCGGCGGCGGAGCTCCTACAATGAGCAGTTCTTC.

A few counts support this clonotype. CDR3 sequence reads: CASSYNVGTGRDEQYF. Here the CDR3 DNA reads TGTGCCAGCAGTTATAATGTCGGCACGGGGCGAGACGAGCAGTACTTC. The chain employs TRBV6-5 and TRBJ2-7, with D perhaps given as TRBD1 or TRBD2 (5 bases each). The CDR3 totals 16 residues. Deletions cut 3 bases from V and 5 bases from J, with 20 bases between. Germline loops: CDR1 MNHEY, CDR2 SVGAGI.

The rearrangement links TRBV19 to TRBJ2-4; 8 positions match TRBD2. The length of the CDR3 is 12 residues. Germline-derived CDR1 and CDR2 are LNHDA and SQIVND (reference sequence). Germline trimming cut 7 bases from V and 7 bases from J; bases unmatched to any gene: 3. The chain's CDR3 is CASTPGGNIQYF. The CDR3 DNA follows: TGTGCCAGTACCCCGGGGGGGAACATTCAGTACTTC.

This clonotype occurred a few times. The J gene is TRBJ2-3, the V gene TRBV12-3 or TRBV12-4; 7 bases agree with TRBD2. This CDR3 contains 16 residues. J lost 0 bases, V lost 2 bases, and 5 bases had no gene match. The CDR3 sequence: CASSLRLAESTDTQYF. The CDR3 region has the DNA TGTGCCAGCAGTTTACGGCTAGCGGAGAGCACAGATACGCAGTATTTT.

This clonotype was picked up a small number of times. The CDR3 DNA reads TGCAGTGCTAGAGCGACGAGATATGCTTACGAGCAGTACTTC. The encoded protein is CSARATRYAYEQYF. The rearrangement uses TRBV20-1 and TRBJ2-7; D not certain. V was trimmed by 1 base and J by 4 bases, leaving 14 bases between them. Germline V CDR1 and CDR2: DFQATT, SNEGSKA (reference sequence). The length of the CDR3 is 14 residues.

This clonotype has only a few counts. The rearrangement joins TRBV7-3 to TRBJ2-1; 9 nucleotides agree with TRBD2. Germline CDR1 and CDR2: SGHTA and FQGTGA. This CDR3 region has 15 residues. With 1 base clipped from V and 5 bases from J, the junction kept 3 bases outside the gene matches. Here the CDR3 reads CASSLSGGANNEQFF. CDR3 nucleotides: TGTGCCAGCAGCTTAAGCGGGGGGGCCAACAATGAGCAGTTCTTC.

This clonotype was found a few times. The chain carries TRBV6-1 and TRBJ2-7, with unresolved D. The germline V gene encodes CDR1 MNHNS and CDR2 SASEGT. CDR3 length: 11 amino acids. Trimming cost V 4 bases and J 6 bases, with 7 bases left between them. CDR3 bases: TGTGCCAGCAGTGGCCAGGTCGAGCAGTACTTC. This sequence encodes CASSGQVEQYF.

V and J are TRBV20-1 and TRBJ1-2, with 9 bases that match TRBD1. The CDR3 has 14 amino acids. Germline V lookup: CDR1 DFQATT, CDR2 SNEGSKA (reference sequence). V lost 1 base and J lost 4; bases outside the gene matches: 4. CDR3 DNA sequence: TGCAGTGCTAGAGTACAGGGGGCGAGCTATGGCTACACCTTC. Its translation: CSARVQGASYGYTF.

This clonotype has a handful of counts. This rearrangement joins TRBV6-5 to TRBJ1-2; maybe TRBD1 (5 bases). V gave up 0 bases and J gave up 4 bases, with 12 bases separating them. CDR1 and CDR2 from the germline V gene are MNHEY and SVGAGI. The CDR3 consists of 15 residues. DNA for the CDR3: TGTGCCAGCAGTTACTCGGAGGGGTCCCCCTATGGCTACACCTTC. Translating it yields CASSYSEGSPYGYTF.

The V call is TRBV9, the J call TRBJ1-2; weak D call: TRBD1 (6 bases). Per the germline V gene, CDR1 is SGDLS and CDR2 is YYNGEE. This CDR3 contains 15 residues. Trimming took 3 bases from V and 2 from J, leaving 14 bases between them. CDR3 loop: CASSAGGQVNYGYTF. The CDR3, as DNA: TGTGCCAGCAGCGCCGGGGGGCAAGTCAACTATGGCTACACCTTC.

CDR3 sequence: CASSGQGRTEAFF. Here the CDR3 DNA reads TGTGCCAGCAGCGGACAGGGTAGGACTGAAGCTTTCTTT. This chain links TRBV9 with TRBJ1-1, with 7 nucleotides matching TRBD1. The J segment lost 5 bases and the V segment lost 3 bases, leaving 4 bases of the junction unmatched. This CDR3 has 13 residues. From germline, CDR1 is SGDLS and CDR2 YYNGEE.

This clonotype was seen a handful of times. The chain recombines TRBV29-1 with TRBJ2-1; weak D call: TRBD2 (5 bases). CDR1 and CDR2 (germline): SQVTM, ANQGSEA. The germline V and J ends were trimmed by 4 bases and 12 bases, with 16 bases remaining between them. The CDR3 extends over 12 amino acids. The CDR3 here is CSVGLAGRGQFF. The DNA for the CDR3 is TGCAGCGTTGGGCTGGCGGGCCGTGGGCAGTTCTTC.

Comments on this clonotype: One end of the junction is discordant with germline, which a read error may explain. This chain uses TRBV20-1 with TRBJ1-1, with unresolved D. The CDR3 contains 14 residues. Per the germline V gene, CDR1 is DFQATT and CDR2 is SNEGSKA (reference sequence). CDR3 sequence: CSARDESLSMFGFF. CDR3 nucleotides: TGCAGCGCTAGAGATGAATCCCTTTCCATGTTTGGTTTCTTT.

The CDR3, as DNA: TGTGCCAGCAGCCTAGCAGGGGCTTTGGCTTTCTTT. This sequence encodes CASSLAGALAFF. The rearrangement links TRBV5-6 to TRBJ1-1, with a possible D match to TRBD1 (6 bases). CDR1 is SGHDT, CDR2 YYEEEE, per germline. V dropped 4 bases and J dropped 11 bases, with 15 bases sitting between them. This CDR3 has 12 amino acids.

This clonotype was counted a single time. This chain joins TRBV14 and TRBJ2-1, with no clear D. The CDR3 consists of 12 residues. The V gene lost 5 bases and the J gene lost 7 bases, with 9 bases spanning the gap. Germline V gives CDR1 SGHDN, CDR2 FVKESK. The CDR3 DNA sequence: TGTGCCAGCAGCGAAACACCGAATGAGCAGTTCTTC. This gives the protein CASSETPNEQFF.

This clonotype was seen only a few times. The chain uses TRBV18 and TRBJ2-1, with 8 bases that match TRBD2. The germline V gene has CDR1 KGHSH and CDR2 LQKENI. Trimming took 6 bases from V and 9 from J; bases not matched to a gene: 7. This CDR3 has 13 amino acids. CDR3 region: CASSLSREVEQFF. CDR3 nucleotide sequence: TGTGCCAGCTCCCTCTCGCGGGAGGTTGAGCAGTTCTTC.